These T cell receptor beta chains were read from a single sample in a study of blood T cell repertoires in COVID-19. TCRdb's copy holds only in-frame clones and misses some; the assay was immunoSEQ multiplex PCR. The data contain roughly 150,000 clones, 80% to 85% of them singletons. Input material: peripheral blood. The receptors stem from a human donor in a cohort sampled during active COVID-19. CDR3s include the opening cysteine and the closing phenylalanine or tryptophan. The D gene is left open where the match is weak. Where a row states a size, it is once, few, many or the class of an expanded clone; other rows omit it.

TRBJ1-1	few	.	TRBV13	TGTGCCAGCAGCTTAAACGGGAAGAACACTGAAGCTTTCTTT	CASSLNGKNTEAFF
TRBJ1-1	.	.	TRBV5-5	TGTGCCAGCAGCCCACTGGTGATGAACACTGAAGCTTTCTTT	CASSPLVMNTEAFF
TRBJ1-2	.	.	TRBV12-3/TRBV12-4	TGTGCCAGCAGACCCGCGGGTACCTATGGCTACACCTTC	CASRPAGTYGYTF
TRBJ2-5	.	TRBD2	TRBV5-1	TGCGCCAGCAGCGGGACCGGGACTAGCTCCGAGACCCAGTACTTC	CASSGTGTSSETQYF
TRBJ2-1	.	.	TRBV5-4	TGTGCCAGCAGCCCCCCCCGGGAAACCCATGAGCAGTTCTTC	CASSPPRETHEQFF
TRBJ1-4	few	.	TRBV5-1	TGCGCCAGCAGCTTGGGACAATCAAGGACTAATGAAAAACTGTTTTTT	CASSLGQSRTNEKLFF
TRBJ1-5	.	TRBD1	TRBV24-1	TGTGCCACCAGTTCTAACAGGGGTAGCAATCAGCCCCAGCATTTT	CATSSNRGSNQPQHF
TRBJ1-1	once	TRBD1	TRBV6-5	TGTGCCAGCAGTTCCGGAGGGACAGGGGGCACTGAAGCTTTCTTT	CASSSGGTGGTEAFF
TRBJ1-5	once	.	TRBV6-1	TGTGCCAGCAGTGAAACAACTCAGACGGTGATAGCGATGAAGCCCCAGCATTTT	CASSETTQTVIAMKPQHF
TRBJ2-1	.	TRBD2	TRBV3-1/TRBV3-2	TGTGCCAGCAGCCAGGGACTAGCGGGGGCCTCCTACAATGAGCAGTTCTTC	CASSQGLAGASYNEQFF
TRBJ2-3	few	TRBD2	TRBV24-1	TGTGCCACCAGTGATCTGGTAACTAGCGGGGGTGGCGGTACGCAGTATTTT	CATSDLVTSGGGGTQYF
TRBJ1-1	few	.	TRBV7-2	TGTGCCAGCAGCTTAACCAGACAAATGAACACTGAAGCTTTCTTT	CASSLTRQMNTEAFF
TRBJ2-5	.	TRBD2	TRBV5-4	TGTGCCAGCAGCTTGGTTGGTAGCGGGGGGGAAGAAGAGACCCAGTACTTC	CASSLVGSGGEEETQYF
TRBJ1-5	.	.	TRBV6-5	TGTGCCTGTCGGGAACACAATAGCAATCAGCCCCAGCATTTT	CACREHNSNQPQHF
TRBJ1-1	.	.	TRBV5-6	TGTGCCAGCAGCTTTAGCGGCGGCAGCACTGAAGCTTTCTTT	CASSFSGGSTEAFF
TRBJ1-1	.	TRBD1	TRBV6-6	TGTGCCAGCAGTTGGGGGGGGACAGGGGGCACTGAAGCTTTCTTT	CASSWGGTGGTEAFF
TRBJ1-1	few	.	TRBV18	TGTGCCAGCTCACCAAGCCAGGAGGATTACACTGAAGCTTTCTTT	CASSPSQEDYTEAFF
TRBJ1-4	.	TRBD1	TRBV24-1	TGTGCCACCAGTGACCCAGAGGACAGGGGGATAGGTGAAAAACTGTTTTTT	CATSDPEDRGIGEKLFF
TRBJ2-5	.	.	TRBV7-2	TGTGCCAGCAGCTTAGAAGCGGCCCCTTGGGAGACCCAGTACTTC	CASSLEAAPWETQYF
TRBJ2-3	.	TRBD2	TRBV11-2	TGTGCCAGCAGCTTACGGGGGGGTGTCACAGATACGCAGTATTTT	CASSLRGGVTDTQYF
TRBJ2-3	.	TRBD1	TRBV4-2	TGTGCCAGCAGCCGGGGACAGCGCACAGATACGCAGTATTTT	CASSRGQRTDTQYF
TRBJ2-3	.	.	TRBV9	TGTGCCAGCAGCAACGGACAGAAAGCAGATACGCAGTATTTT	CASSNGQKADTQYF
TRBJ1-5	.	.	TRBV5-1	TGCGCCAGCAGCTTGGGTACAGGGAATCAGCCCCAGCATTTT	CASSLGTGNQPQHF